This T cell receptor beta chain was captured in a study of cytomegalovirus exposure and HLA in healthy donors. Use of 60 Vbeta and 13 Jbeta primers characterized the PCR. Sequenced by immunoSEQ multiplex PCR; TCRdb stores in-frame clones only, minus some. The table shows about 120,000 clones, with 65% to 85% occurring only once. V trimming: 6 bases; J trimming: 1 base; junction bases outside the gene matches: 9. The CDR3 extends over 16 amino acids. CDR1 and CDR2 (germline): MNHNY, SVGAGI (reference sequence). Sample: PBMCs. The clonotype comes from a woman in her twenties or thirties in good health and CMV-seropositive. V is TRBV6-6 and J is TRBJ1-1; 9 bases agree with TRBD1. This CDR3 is CASSGVTGGGNTEAFF. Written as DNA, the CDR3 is TGTGCCAGCAGCGGGGTAACAGGGGGCGGGAACACTGAAGCTTTCTTT.